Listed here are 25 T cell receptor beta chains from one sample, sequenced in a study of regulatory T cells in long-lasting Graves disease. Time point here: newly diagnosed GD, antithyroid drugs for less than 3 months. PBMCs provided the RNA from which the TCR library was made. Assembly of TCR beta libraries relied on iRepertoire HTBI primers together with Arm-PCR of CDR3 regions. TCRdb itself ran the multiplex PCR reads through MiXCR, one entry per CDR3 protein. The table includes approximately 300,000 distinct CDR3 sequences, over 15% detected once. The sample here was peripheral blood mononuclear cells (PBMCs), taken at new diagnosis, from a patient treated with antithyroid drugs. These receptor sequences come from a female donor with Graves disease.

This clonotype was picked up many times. The CDR3 nucleotides read TGCAGTGCTAGAGAGATATGGACAGGGGAAGATGAAAAACTGTTTTTT. Amino acid sequence: CSAREIWTGEDEKLFF. The V call is TRBV20-1, the J call TRBJ1-4; 9 positions match TRBD1. This CDR3 is 16 amino acids long. Per germline, CDR1 DFQATT and CDR2 SNEGSKA (reference sequence). The ends lost 0 bases at V and 6 bases at J; junction bases unmatched: 8.

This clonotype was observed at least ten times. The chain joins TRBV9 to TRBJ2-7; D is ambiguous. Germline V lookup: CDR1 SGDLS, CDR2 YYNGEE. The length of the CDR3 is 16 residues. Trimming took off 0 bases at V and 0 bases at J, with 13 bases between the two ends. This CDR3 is CASSVEEAAFSYEQYF. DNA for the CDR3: TGTGCCAGCAGCGTAGAAGAGGCGGCCTTCTCCTACGAGCAGTACTTC.

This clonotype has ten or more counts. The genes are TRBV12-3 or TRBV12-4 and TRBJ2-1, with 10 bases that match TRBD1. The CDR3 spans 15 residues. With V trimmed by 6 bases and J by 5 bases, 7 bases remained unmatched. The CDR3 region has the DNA TGTGCCAGCAGCCGACAGGGGGCGATCGACAATGAGCAGTTCTTC. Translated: CASSRQGAIDNEQFF.

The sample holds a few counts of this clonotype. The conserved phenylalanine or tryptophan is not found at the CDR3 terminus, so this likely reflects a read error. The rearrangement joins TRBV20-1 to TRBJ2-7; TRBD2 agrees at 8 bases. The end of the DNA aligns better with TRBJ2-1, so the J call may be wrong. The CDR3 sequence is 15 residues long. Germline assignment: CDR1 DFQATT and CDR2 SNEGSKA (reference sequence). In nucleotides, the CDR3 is TGCAGTGCTAGGGAACTAGCGGAGATCCCCTACGAGCAGTTCTTG. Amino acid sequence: CSARELAEIPYEQFL.

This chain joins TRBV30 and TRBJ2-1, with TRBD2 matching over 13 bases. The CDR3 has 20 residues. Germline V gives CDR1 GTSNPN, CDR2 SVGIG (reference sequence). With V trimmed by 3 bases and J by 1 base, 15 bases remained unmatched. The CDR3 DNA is TGTGCCTGGAGGACGATTCGGACTAGCGGGGGTCATATGTCCTACAATGAGCAGTTCTTC. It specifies CAWRTIRTSGGHMSYNEQFF.

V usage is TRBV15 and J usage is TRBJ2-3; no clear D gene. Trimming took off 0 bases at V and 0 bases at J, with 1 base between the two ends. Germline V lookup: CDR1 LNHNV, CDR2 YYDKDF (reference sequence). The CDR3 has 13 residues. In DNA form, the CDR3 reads TGTGCCACCAGCAGAGATAGCACAGATACGCAGTATTTT. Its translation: CATSRDSTDTQYF.

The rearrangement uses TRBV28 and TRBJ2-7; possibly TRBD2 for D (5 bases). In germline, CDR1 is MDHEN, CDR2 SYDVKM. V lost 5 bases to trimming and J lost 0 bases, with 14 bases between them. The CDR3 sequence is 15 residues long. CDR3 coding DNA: TGTGCCAGCAGTCTCCATGCGGGCTTCTCCTACGAGCAGTACTTC. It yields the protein CASSLHAGFSYEQYF. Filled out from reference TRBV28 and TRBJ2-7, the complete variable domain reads DVKVTQSSRYLVKRTGEKVFLECVQDMDHENMFWYRQDPGLGLRLIYFSYDVKMKEKGDIPEGYSVSREKKERFSLILESASTNQTSMYLCASSLHAGFSYEQYFGPGTRLTVT.

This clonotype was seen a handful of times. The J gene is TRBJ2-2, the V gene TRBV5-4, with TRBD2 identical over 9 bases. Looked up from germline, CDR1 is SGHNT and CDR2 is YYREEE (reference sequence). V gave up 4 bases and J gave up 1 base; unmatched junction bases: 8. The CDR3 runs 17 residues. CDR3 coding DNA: TGTGCCAGCAGCCCCAAGACTAGCGGTCGGAACACCGGGGAGCTGTTTTTT. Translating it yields CASSPKTSGRNTGELFF. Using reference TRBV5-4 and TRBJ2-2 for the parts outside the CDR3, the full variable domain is ETGVTQSPTHLIKTRGQQVTLRCSSQSGHNTVSWYQQALGQGPQFIFQYYREEENGRGNFPPRFSGLQFPNYSSELNVNALELDDSALYLCASSPKTSGRNTGELFFGEGSRLTVL.

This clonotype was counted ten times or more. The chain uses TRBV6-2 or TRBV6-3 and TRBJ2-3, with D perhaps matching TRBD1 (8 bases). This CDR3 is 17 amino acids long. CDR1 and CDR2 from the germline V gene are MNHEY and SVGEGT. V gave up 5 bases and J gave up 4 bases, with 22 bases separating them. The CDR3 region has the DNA TGTGCCAGCAGTCATCCATCTCGAACAGGGGGGGCAGATACGCAGTATTTT. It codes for CASSHPSRTGGADTQYF.

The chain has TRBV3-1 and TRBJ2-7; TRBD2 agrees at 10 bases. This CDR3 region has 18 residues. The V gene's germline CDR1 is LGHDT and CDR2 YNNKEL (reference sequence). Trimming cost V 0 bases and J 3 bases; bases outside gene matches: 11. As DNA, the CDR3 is TGTGCCAGCAGCCAAGATATGGGTTTAGCGGGAGGAGACTACGAGCAGTACTTC. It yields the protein CASSQDMGLAGGDYEQYF.

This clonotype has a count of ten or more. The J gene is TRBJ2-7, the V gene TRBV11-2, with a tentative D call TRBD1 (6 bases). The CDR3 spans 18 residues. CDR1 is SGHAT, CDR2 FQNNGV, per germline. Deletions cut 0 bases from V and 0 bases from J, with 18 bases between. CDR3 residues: CASSLERTAFESSYEQYF. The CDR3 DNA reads TGTGCCAGCAGCTTAGAGCGGACAGCTTTTGAAAGCTCCTACGAGCAGTACTTC.

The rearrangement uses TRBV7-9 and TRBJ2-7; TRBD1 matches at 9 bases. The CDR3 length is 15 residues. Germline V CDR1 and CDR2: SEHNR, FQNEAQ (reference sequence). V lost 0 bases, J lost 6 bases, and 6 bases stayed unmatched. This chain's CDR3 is CASSLARDREVEQYF. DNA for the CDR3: TGTGCCAGCAGCTTAGCCCGGGACAGGGAGGTCGAGCAGTACTTC. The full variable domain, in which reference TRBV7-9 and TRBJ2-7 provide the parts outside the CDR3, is DTGVSQNPRHKITKRGQNVTFRCDPISEHNRLYWYRQTLGQGPEFLTYFQNEAQLEKSRLLSDRFSAERPKGSFSTLEIQRTEQGDSAMYLCASSLARDREVEQYFGPGTRLTVT.

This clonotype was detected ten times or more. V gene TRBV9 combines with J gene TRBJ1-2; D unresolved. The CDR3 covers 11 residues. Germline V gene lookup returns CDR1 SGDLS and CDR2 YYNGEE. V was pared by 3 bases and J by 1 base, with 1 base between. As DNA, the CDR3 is TGTGCCAGCAGCGGTAACTATGGCTACACCTTC. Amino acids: CASSGNYGYTF.

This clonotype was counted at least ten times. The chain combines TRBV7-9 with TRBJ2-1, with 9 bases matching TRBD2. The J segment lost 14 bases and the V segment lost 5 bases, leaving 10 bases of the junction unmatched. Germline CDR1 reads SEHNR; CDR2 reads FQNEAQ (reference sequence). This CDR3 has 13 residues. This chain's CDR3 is CASSQEWTSEEFF. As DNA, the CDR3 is TGTGCCAGCAGCCAAGAGTGGACTAGCGAGGAGTTCTTC.

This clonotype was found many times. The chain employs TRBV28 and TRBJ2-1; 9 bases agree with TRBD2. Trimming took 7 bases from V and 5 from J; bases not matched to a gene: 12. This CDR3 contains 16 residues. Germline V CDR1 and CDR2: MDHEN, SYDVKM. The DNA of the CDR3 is TGTGCCAGCACTTTGGCGCGGGAGGGCCTCCACAATGAGCAGTTCTTC. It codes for CASTLAREGLHNEQFF.

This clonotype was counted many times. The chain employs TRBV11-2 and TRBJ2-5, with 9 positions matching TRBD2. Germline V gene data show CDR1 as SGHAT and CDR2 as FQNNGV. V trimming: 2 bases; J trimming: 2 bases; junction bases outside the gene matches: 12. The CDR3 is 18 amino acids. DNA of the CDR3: TGTGCCAGCAGCTTACTTCTAGCGGGACCGCCGGGGCAAGAGACCCAGTACTTC. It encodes CASSLLLAGPPGQETQYF. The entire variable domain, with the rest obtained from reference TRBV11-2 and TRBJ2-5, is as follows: EAGVAQSPRYKIIEKRQSVAFWCNPISGHATLYWYQQILGQGPKLLIQFQNNGVVDDSQLPKDRFSAERLKGVDSTLKIQPAKLEDSAVYLCASSLLLAGPPGQETQYFGPGTRLLVL.

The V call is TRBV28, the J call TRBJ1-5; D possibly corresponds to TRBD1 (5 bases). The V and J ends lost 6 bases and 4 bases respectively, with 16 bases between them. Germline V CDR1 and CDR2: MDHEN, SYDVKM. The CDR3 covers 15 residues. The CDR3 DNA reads TGTGCCAGCAGCCGAAGGGGTGGTGGGAATCAGCCCCAGCATTTT. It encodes CASSRRGGGNQPQHF.

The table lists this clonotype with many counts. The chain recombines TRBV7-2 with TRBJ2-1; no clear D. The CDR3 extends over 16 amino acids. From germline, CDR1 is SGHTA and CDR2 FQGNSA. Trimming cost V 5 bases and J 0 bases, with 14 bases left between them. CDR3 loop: CASSPAETSSYNEQFF. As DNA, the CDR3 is TGTGCCAGCAGCCCCGCGGAGACGAGCTCCTACAATGAGCAGTTCTTC.

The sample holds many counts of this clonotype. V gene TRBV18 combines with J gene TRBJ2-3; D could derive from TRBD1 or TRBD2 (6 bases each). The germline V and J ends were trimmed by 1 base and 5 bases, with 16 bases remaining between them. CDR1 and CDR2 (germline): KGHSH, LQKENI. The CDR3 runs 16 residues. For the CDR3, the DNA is TGTGCCAGCTCACCACTCCAGGGGACTGGCGGAGATACGCAGTATTTT. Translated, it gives CASSPLQGTGGDTQYF. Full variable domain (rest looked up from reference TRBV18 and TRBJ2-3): NAGVMQNPRHLVRRRGQEARLRCSPMKGHSHVYWYRQLPEEGLKFMVYLQKENIIDESGMPKERFSAEFPKEGPSILRIQQVVRGDSAAYFCASSPLQGTGGDTQYFGPGTRLTVL.

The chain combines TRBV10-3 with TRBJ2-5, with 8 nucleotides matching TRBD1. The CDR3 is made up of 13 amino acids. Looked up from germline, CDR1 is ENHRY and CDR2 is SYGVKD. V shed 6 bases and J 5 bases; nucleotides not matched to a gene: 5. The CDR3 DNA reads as TGTGCCATCAGCCAGGGGGCCGGGGAGACCCAGTACTTC. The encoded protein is CAISQGAGETQYF.

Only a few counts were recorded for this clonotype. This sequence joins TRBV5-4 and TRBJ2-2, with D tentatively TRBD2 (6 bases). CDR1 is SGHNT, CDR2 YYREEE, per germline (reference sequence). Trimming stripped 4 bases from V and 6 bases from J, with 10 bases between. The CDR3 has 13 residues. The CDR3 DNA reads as TGTGCCAGCAGCCCGGACTACGCCGGGGAGCTGTTTTTT. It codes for CASSPDYAGELFF.

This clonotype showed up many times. The CDR3 spells CASRTAAPYEQYF. In nucleotides, the CDR3 is TGTGCCAGCAGGACAGCCGCTCCCTACGAGCAGTACTTC. V is TRBV6-1 and J is TRBJ2-7, with D maybe TRBD1 (5 bases). Germline CDR1 reads MNHNS; CDR2 reads SASEGT. The CDR3 has 13 residues. Trimming took 6 bases from V and 2 from J, leaving 11 bases between them.

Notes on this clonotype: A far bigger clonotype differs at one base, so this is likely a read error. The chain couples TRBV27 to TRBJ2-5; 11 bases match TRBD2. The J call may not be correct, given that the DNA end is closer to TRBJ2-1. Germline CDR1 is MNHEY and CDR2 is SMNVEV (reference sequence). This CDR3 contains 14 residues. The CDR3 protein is CGSSPRLAGWGQFF. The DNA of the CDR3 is TGTGGCAGCAGTCCGCGACTAGCGGGATGGGGGCAGTTCTTC.

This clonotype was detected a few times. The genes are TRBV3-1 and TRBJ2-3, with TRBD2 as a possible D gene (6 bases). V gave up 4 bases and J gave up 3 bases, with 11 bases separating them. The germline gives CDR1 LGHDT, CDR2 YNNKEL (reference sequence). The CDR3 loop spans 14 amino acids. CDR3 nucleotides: TGTGCCAGCAGCCCGGGACTGAGAACAGATACGCAGTATTTT. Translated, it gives CASSPGLRTDTQYF.

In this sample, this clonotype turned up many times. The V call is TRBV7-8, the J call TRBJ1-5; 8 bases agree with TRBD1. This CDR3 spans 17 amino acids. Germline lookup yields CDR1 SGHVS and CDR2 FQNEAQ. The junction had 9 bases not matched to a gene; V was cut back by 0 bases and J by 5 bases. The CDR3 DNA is TGTGCCAGCAGCTTAGCAACAGGGGGATTGGGGCATCAGCCCCAGCATTTT. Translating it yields CASSLATGGLGHQPQHF.